The subject of this entry is one TCR beta chain. No antigen is known for it. Germline V gives CDR1 SEHNR, CDR2 FQNEAQ (reference sequence). This CDR3 region has 16 residues. Trimming removed 5 bases from V and 7 bases from J; junction bases left unmatched: 13. The source of the sample is a study of T cell repertoires and Cas9 in healthy adults. Across the whole study: CD4 and CD8 compartments: SpCas9-reactive T cells profiled for potency, cytotoxicity, lineage.

The method was immunoSEQ multiplex PCR; TCRdb's version includes in-frame clones alone and lacks a portion of them. The table records around 20,000 clones, under 95% of them present only once. Findings and limits, study-wide: Reportedly, SpCas9-reactive effector T cell proliferation and function were mitigated by SpCas9-reactive Tregs in vitro.

The rearrangement joins TRBV7-9 to TRBJ2-3; TRBD1 aligns across 9 bases. The clonotype was recovered from a human donor in good health. What was sequenced was CD4+ effector T cells (CD127+, CD25-, CD137-, CD154-) from PBMCs; culture status not recorded. The CDR3 sequence: CASSRDPGQGKNTQYF. The CDR3 nucleotides read TGTGCCAGCAGCCGAGACCCGGGACAGGGTAAGAATACGCAGTATTTT.